Detailed here is one T cell receptor (beta chain). The CDR3 consists of 17 residues. V lost 5 bases to trimming and J lost 2 bases, with 21 bases between them. Per the germline V gene, CDR1 is MDHEN and CDR2 is SYDVKM. The entry originates in a study of shared clonotypes between healthy human individuals. This was a deep-level run. DNA at 150 to 200 ng, approximately 30,000 T cell genomes, went into sorted-subset replicate PCRs. The assay was immunoSEQ multiplex PCR, and TCRdb's table has in-frame clones only and misses some. The sample contains fewer than 1 million clones, 95% to 97% of which appear only once. As defined, naive CD8 cells were CD45RO-negative and positively selected for CCR7, with terminally differentiated effector memory CD45RA+ cells excluded.

This receptor was identified in a man younger than 40 in good health. The specimen was naive CD8+ T cells sorted from blood. The V and J genes are TRBV28 and TRBJ1-2; possible D gene TRBD1, 5 bases. In nucleotides, the CDR3 is TGTGCCAGCAGTAAAGCTAATGGGGACGGGACGAACTATGGCTACACCTTC. It yields the protein CASSKANGDGTNYGYTF.